This TCR beta chain is from a study of human T cells and chemical hapten exposure. Across the study: Mainly, slight library volume differences in the pool made TCR yields vary.

The time point here: pre-sensitization, week 0. Stated treatment: therapeutic diphenylcyclopropenone sensitization with weekly scalp DPC. It was from unfractionated whole blood that total RNA was extracted. Per germline, CDR1 MDHEN and CDR2 SYDVKM. V trimming: 11 bases; J trimming: 1 base; junction bases outside the gene matches: 12. The CDR3 length is 15 residues. TCRdb re-analysed the RACE reads in MiXCR, keeping a single row per CDR3 protein. The sample shows tens of thousands of distinct CDR3 sequences, 9.5% to 10% of them seen only once. The clonotype was recovered from a woman aged 30 to 39 with alopecia areata. Some clones in this sample may be carry-over from other donors' samples. The sample here was whole blood, taken in connection with sensitization to the hapten diphenylcyclopropenone (DPC). The chain has TRBV28 and TRBJ2-3; 7 bases are a match to TRBD1. The DNA for the CDR3 is TGTGCCGTCCCACAGGGGCCGAGGGGCACAGATACGCAGTATTTT. Translating it yields CAVPQGPRGTDTQYF. The full variable domain, with the rest looked up from reference TRBV28 and TRBJ2-3, is DVKVTQSSRYLVKRTGEKVFLECVQDMDHENMFWYRQDPGLGLRLIYFSYDVKMKEKGDIPEGYSVSREKKERFSLILESASTNQTSMYLCAVPQGPRGTDTQYFGPGTRLTVL.